The clone carrying this TCR beta chain was recorded a few times. This sample stems from a study of cytomegalovirus exposure and HLA in healthy donors. J gave up 1 base and V 5 bases, and 4 bases lay outside the gene matches. This CDR3 is 16 amino acids long. Germline CDR1 reads SEHNR; CDR2 reads FQNEAQ (reference sequence). The PCR used 60 Vbeta and 13 Jbeta primers. Clones were sequenced by immunoSEQ multiplex PCR, and TCRdb holds only the in-frame ones, with some missing. The sample yields some 98,000 clones, more than 60% seen once. The clonotype comes from a man between 18 and 29 years old in good health and CMV-seropositive. J is TRBJ2-5 and V is TRBV7-9, with 13 bases fitting TRBD2. Sequencing was performed on PBMCs. The CDR3 nucleotides read TGTGCCAGCAGCGCCACTAGCGGGGGGGCCCAAGAGACCCAGTACTTC. This translates into CASSATSGGAQETQYF.